The clone carrying this T cell receptor (beta chain) was found many times. The antigen is undetermined. By 5'RACE with 10-nucleotide random UMIs, the cDNA was made. Over 200 million TCR-beta sequences from 15-18 subjects were obtained in each sequencing run. TCRdb passed the 5' RACE reads through MiXCR, listing each CDR3 protein once. The table lists some 66,000 distinct CDR3 sequences, about 4% of them singletons, with 2.5% to 3% in the top ten. The data originate from a study of neurological immune-mediated disorders. Study-wide points: It was HTLV-1-associated myelopathy that showed the most TCR clonal expansion, while multiple sclerosis showed the least, falling below healthy controls.

Germline V gene lookup returns CDR1 MNHEY and CDR2 SMNVEV (reference sequence). The CDR3 has 17 amino acids. With 5 bases clipped from V and 5 bases from J, the junction kept 13 bases outside the gene matches. The sample taken for sequencing was PBMCs. The sequence came from a man over 45 with multiple sclerosis. V usage is TRBV27 and J usage is TRBJ1-5, with TRBD1 matching over 9 bases. The CDR3 sequence: CASSPPGQGRKDQPQHF. DNA of the CDR3: TGTGCCAGCAGTCCTCCGGGACAGGGTAGAAAGGATCAGCCCCAGCATTTT.